The 14 T cell receptor beta chains presented below share a single source sample, sequenced in a study of cytomegalovirus exposure and HLA in healthy donors (dated by TCRdb to 2016 to 2017). The method was the immunoSEQ multiplex PCR assay. TCRdb provides this immuneACCESS table in a form limited to in-frame rearrangements. Some clones are lacking; in checked studies, under half of them reflect an unresolved V gene, and why the rest are absent is not known. This sample has over 150,000 clones in its table, and approximately 86% of those were observed once. 2.1% of the sample lies in the top ten. Sequencing was carried out using PBMCs. Receptor source: a human donor in good health.

This chain uses TRBV27 with TRBJ2-3, with D tentatively TRBD1 (7 bases). CDR3 length equals 13 residues. Germline-derived CDR1 and CDR2 are MNHEY and SMNVEV (reference sequence). V was trimmed by 6 bases and J by 6 bases, leaving 13 bases between them. Here the CDR3 reads CASRPGGLDTQYF. CDR3 DNA: TGTGCCAGCAGGCCAGGGGGGCTGGATACGCAGTATTTT.

This clone was seen a single time. V is TRBV9 and J is TRBJ1-3; 8 bases match TRBD1. The V gene end was trimmed by 3 bases and the J gene end by 4 bases; junction bases not matched to a gene: 6. This CDR3 spans 15 amino acids. CDR1 is SGDLS, CDR2 YYNGEE, per germline. CDR3 residues: CASSASTGVGNTIYF. CDR3 DNA: TGTGCCAGCAGCGCCTCGACAGGGGTCGGAAACACCATATATTTT.

The J gene is TRBJ2-5, the V gene TRBV27; 13 nucleotides align to TRBD2. With V trimmed by 5 bases and J by 4 bases, 16 bases remained unmatched. Germline values: CDR1 MNHEY, CDR2 SMNVEV (reference sequence). The CDR3 is made up of 19 amino acids. The DNA for the CDR3 is TGTGCCAGCAGTGCATCATTGACTAGCGGGGGGACCCAAGCAGAGACCCAGTACTTC. Its protein is CASSASLTSGGTQAETQYF.

In this sample, this clone turned up once. The rearrangement uses TRBV11-2 and TRBJ2-1; no firm D call. This CDR3 region has 13 residues. Trimming pared 5 bases from V and 0 bases from J, leaving 5 bases between. CDR1 is SGHAT and CDR2 is FQNNGV in the germline V gene. In DNA, the CDR3 is TGTGCCAGCAGCCGAGACTCCTACAATGAGCAGTTCTTC. This translates into CASSRDSYNEQFF.

The V call is TRBV19, the J call TRBJ1-2, with D unresolved. Trimming left V 4 bases short and J 3 bases short, with 9 bases between. CDR1 LNHDA and CDR2 SQIVND come from the germline V gene (reference sequence). CDR3 length equals 13 residues. In nucleotides, the CDR3 is TGTGCCAGTAGTAAAGCAGGCTACTATGGCTACACCTTC. It codes for CASSKAGYYGYTF.

The rearrangement uses TRBV30 and TRBJ2-6; D is perhaps TRBD1 (6 bases). Germline CDR1 and CDR2: GTSNPN and SVGIG (reference sequence). Between the trimmed V and J ends, which lost 2 bases and 4 bases, there was a span of 12 bases. The CDR3 spans 15 residues. The CDR3 loop is CAWSRWGRGANVLTF. CDR3 nucleotides: TGTGCCTGGAGTCGCTGGGGGCGGGGGGCCAACGTCCTGACTTTC.

The J gene is TRBJ1-2, the V gene TRBV10-3; 9 bases align to TRBD1. The CDR3 loop spans 13 amino acids. V dropped 4 bases and J dropped 5; count of bases not matched to a gene: 2. Germline V gives CDR1 ENHRY, CDR2 SYGVKD. This CDR3 reads CAISGGQGYGYTF. The DNA of the CDR3 is TGTGCCATCAGTGGGGGACAGGGATATGGCTACACCTTC.

V gene TRBV18 combines with J gene TRBJ1-2; the D is unclear. The CDR3 runs to 15 residues. V was trimmed by 2 bases and J by 6 bases, leaving 16 bases between them. The germline V gene has CDR1 KGHSH and CDR2 LQKENI. The DNA for the CDR3 is TGTGCCAGCTCACCAGTCGCGGAGCAGAAGCATGGCTACACCTTC. It encodes CASSPVAEQKHGYTF.

The chain employs TRBV19 and TRBJ1-2; no definite D call. Trimming pared 6 bases from V and 4 bases from J, leaving 21 bases between. This CDR3 region has 16 residues. Germline values: CDR1 LNHDA, CDR2 SQIVND (reference sequence). CDR3 in DNA: TGTGCCAGTAGCTATCTTCCCGGTTTGTCCTCCTATGGCTACACCTTC. Amino acids: CASSYLPGLSSYGYTF.

The chain is built from TRBV7-2 and TRBJ1-4; 10 positions agree with TRBD1. From germline, CDR1 is SGHTA and CDR2 FQGNSA. The CDR3 totals 15 residues. Trimming took 6 bases from V and 7 from J; bases not matched to a gene: 8. CDR3 sequence (DNA): TGTGCCAGCAGTTGGACAGGGGGGGAACGTGAAAAACTGTTTTTT. This codes for CASSWTGGEREKLFF.

The chain couples TRBV5-4 to TRBJ2-3; 8 bases are shared with TRBD1. CDR1 is SGHNT and CDR2 is YYREEE in the germline V gene (reference sequence). V lost 0 bases and J lost 1; bases outside the gene matches: 7. This CDR3 spans 17 amino acids. CDR3 DNA: TGTGCCAGCAGCTTGGGACAGGGGAAGTTGGGCACAGATACGCAGTATTTT. It encodes CASSLGQGKLGTDTQYF.

The rearrangement links TRBV19 to TRBJ1-1, with TRBD1 matching 9 bases. J was trimmed by 2 bases and V by 6 bases; bases with no gene match: 13. Germline CDR1 LNHDA, CDR2 SQIVND (reference sequence). This CDR3 has 17 residues. Here the CDR3 reads CASRTTGTGSVNTEAFF. The CDR3 DNA follows: TGTGCCAGTAGAACTACCGGGACAGGGTCGGTTAACACTGAAGCTTTCTTT. Full variable domain (rest looked up from reference TRBV19 and TRBJ1-1): DGGITQSPKYLFRKEGQNVTLSCEQNLNHDAMYWYRQDPGQGLRLIYYSQIVNDFQKGDIAEGYSVSREKKESFPLTVTSAQKNPTAFYLCASRTTGTGSVNTEAFFGQGTRLTVV.

The V and J genes are TRBV30 and TRBJ1-3; perhaps TRBD1 as D (5 bases). The CDR3 contains 15 residues. Germline loops: CDR1 GTSNPN, CDR2 SVGIG (reference sequence). With 2 bases removed from V and 0 bases from J, the gap between germline ends came to 11 bases. The DNA for the CDR3 is TGTGCCTGGAGTTCAGACAGCTACTCTGGAAACACCATATATTTT. Translating gives CAWSSDSYSGNTIYF. Complete variable domain (other parts from reference TRBV30 and TRBJ1-3): SQTIHQWPATLVQPVGSPLSLECTVEGTSNPNLYWYRQAAGRGLQLLFYSVGIGQISSEVPQNLSASRPQDRQFILSSKKLLLSDSGFYLCAWSSDSYSGNTIYFGEGSWLTVV.

V is TRBV19 and J is TRBJ1-2; TRBD1 matches at 9 bases. Per the germline V gene, CDR1 is LNHDA and CDR2 is SQIVND (reference sequence). The CDR3 is 15 amino acids. V trimming: 4 bases; J trimming: 3 bases; junction bases outside the gene matches: 6. The CDR3 bases are TGTGCCAGTAGTACCACAGGGGGCGCGGACTATGGCTACACCTTC. This translates into CASSTTGGADYGYTF.